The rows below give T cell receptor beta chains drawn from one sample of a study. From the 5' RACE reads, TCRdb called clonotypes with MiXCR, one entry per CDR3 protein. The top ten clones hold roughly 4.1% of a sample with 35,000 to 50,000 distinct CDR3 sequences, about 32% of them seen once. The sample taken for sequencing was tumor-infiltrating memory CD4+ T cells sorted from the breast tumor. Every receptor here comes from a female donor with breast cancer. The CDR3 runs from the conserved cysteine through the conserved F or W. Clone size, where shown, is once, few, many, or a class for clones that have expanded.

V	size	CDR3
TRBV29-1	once	CSASLGAGAYTQYF
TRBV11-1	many	CASSAAQGALTYEQYF
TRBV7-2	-	CASSLTLLAGESADTQYF
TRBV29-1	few	CSVGGLAGTNEQFF
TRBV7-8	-	CASSLEAIPYNEQFF
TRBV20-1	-	CSAPVGSAAYNEQFF
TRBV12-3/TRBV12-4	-	CASSLGTGSYGYTF
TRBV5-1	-	CASSLGGAANEKLFF
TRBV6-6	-	CASRVTGIHQPQHF
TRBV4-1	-	CASSIGGQVEQYF
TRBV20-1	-	CSAVSAIYEQYF
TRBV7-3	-	CASSSMTGGTQYF
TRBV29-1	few	CSVVGQINTEAFF
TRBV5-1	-	CASTDDTVRTAFF
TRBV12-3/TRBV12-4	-	CASSLTGTDRYEQYF
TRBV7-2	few	CASSSDRGYTEAFF
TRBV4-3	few	CASSQAWFSGEQYF
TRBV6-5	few	CAGTPPGITDTQYF
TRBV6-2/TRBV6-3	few	CASSYVTSGYTSYEQYF
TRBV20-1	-	CSAPTGSGNTIYF
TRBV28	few	CASNKRETQYF
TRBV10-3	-	CAISESKGASTGELFF
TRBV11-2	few	CASSLTGENYGYTF
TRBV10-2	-	CASSETGGWNHEQFF
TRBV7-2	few	CASSGRRGGVRGETQYF
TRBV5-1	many	CASSRGLAANEQFF
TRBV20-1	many	CSASEGDIYEQYF
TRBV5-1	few	CASSLQGSGNTIYF
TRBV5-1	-	CASSLAVSTSYEQYF
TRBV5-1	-	CASSRTGVVTEAFF
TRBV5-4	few	CASSPTANTEAFF
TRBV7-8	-	CASSHIGTGELFF
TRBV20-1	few	CSARQGNSPLHF
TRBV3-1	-	CASTNGAEAFF
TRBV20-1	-	CSATRLAGVENIQYF
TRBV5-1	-	CASSGLGGGAGETQYF
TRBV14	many	CASSQDLGHYGYTF
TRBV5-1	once	CASSLAPADEQFF
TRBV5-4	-	CASSFGGGTGELFF
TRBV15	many	CATSRALGSEAFF
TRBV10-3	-	CAISYRYEQFF
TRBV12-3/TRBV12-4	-	CASSLSRQAYTEAFF
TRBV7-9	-	CASSWERSGVDEQFF
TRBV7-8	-	CVSSFGAGLYF
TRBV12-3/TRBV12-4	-	CTSSFDRGHQPQHF
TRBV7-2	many	CASRTDHYEQYF
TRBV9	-	CASSTEETQYF
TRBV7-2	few	CASSSSRDVGYNEQYF
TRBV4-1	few	CASSQGSTYGYTF
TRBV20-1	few	CSARSSRGLVTDTQYF
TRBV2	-	CASSEYGTETPEQFF